This TCR beta chain was sequenced for a study of blood T cells in healthy people across ages. Study findings and constraints: Donors of long life had a larger count of naive CD4+ cells and greater diversity than aged donors. The recorded TCR beta diversity per million T cells decreased in a roughly linear manner with age. The unsorted PBMCs prevented any conclusive comparison of naive versus antigen-experienced cells.

Isolation per sample recovered at least 6.5 million PBMCs. Next came a second PCR, run for about 7 to 11 cycles, which used a sample-barcoded 5' primer along with a J-beta primer mix. TCRdb used MiXCR to reprocess the 5' RACE reads, holding one entry per CDR3 protein. The sample includes roughly 2 million distinct CDR3 sequences, about 49% of them seen just once. Points on this clonotype: Its cognate antigen is unknown.

Looked up from germline, CDR1 is MDHEN and CDR2 is SYDVKM. The length of the CDR3 is 15 residues. V shed 5 bases, J shed 6 bases, and the junction held 8 bases outside the gene matches. Sequencing was carried out using blood. The TCR sequence derives from a middle-aged woman in good health. J is TRBJ1-4 and V is TRBV28; 8 bases are shared with TRBD1. Written as DNA, the CDR3 is TGTGCCAGCAGTAACCCACAGGGGGTGTATGAAAAACTGTTTTTT. The encoded protein is CASSNPQGVYEKLFF.